This TCR beta chain was captured in a study of graft-versus-host responses after intestinal transplantation. This table comes from immunoSEQ multiplex PCR, and its TCRdb copy is limited to in-frame clones, with some not included. The sample holds about 24,000 clones, 70% to 90% seen once. V was trimmed by 5 bases and J by 0 bases, leaving 8 bases between them. CDR1 is MNHEY, CDR2 SVGAGI, per germline. This CDR3 comprises 15 residues. The sequencing here drew on PBMCs, taken approximately 450 days after intestinal transplant. The rearrangement links TRBV6-5 to TRBJ2-6; D perhaps matches TRBD2 (6 bases). The sequence came from a human patient who received an intestinal transplant, so some T cells may come from the graft donor. The CDR3 nucleotides are TGTGCCAGCAGTGGAGGGCGCTCTGGGGCCAACGTCCTGACTTTC. This encodes CASSGGRSGANVLTF.